The next 21 T cell receptor beta chains were all read from a single sample in a study of CD8 T cells in Susac syndrome. Random hexamers were used to reverse transcribe roughly 0.45 to 1 ug of RNA. TCRdb analysed the immunoSEQ multiplex PCR reads with MiXCR anew, one entry per CDR3 protein. Altogether under 80,000 distinct CDR3 sequences are present, approximately 94% being singletons, with the ten largest covering 0.35% to 0.5%. Sample: CD8+ T cells from PBMCs. The receptors derive from a human donor with multiple sclerosis.

This clonotype appeared a single time. V and J are TRBV5-1 and TRBJ2-1, with D possibly matching TRBD2 (6 bases). There are 15 residues in the CDR3. Germline V lookup: CDR1 SGHRS, CDR2 YFSETQ. V gave up 2 bases and J gave up 2 bases, with 11 bases separating them. In DNA, the CDR3 is TGCGCCAGCAGCTTAGGGGACTCGACCTACAATGAGCAGTTCTTC. Protein product: CASSLGDSTYNEQFF.

The V and J genes are TRBV3-1 and TRBJ2-3, with D hard to call. The V and J ends lost 4 bases and 1 base respectively, with 12 bases between them. The CDR3 contains 15 residues. The germline V gene has CDR1 LGHDT and CDR2 YNNKEL (reference sequence). The CDR3 reads CASSPKGFGTDTQYF. In DNA, the CDR3 is TGTGCCAGCAGCCCAAAGGGATTTGGCACAGATACGCAGTATTTT.

V gene TRBV29-1 combines with J gene TRBJ1-1; 7 bases fit TRBD1. The V gene end was trimmed by 4 bases and the J gene end by 3 bases; junction bases not matched to a gene: 5. CDR3 size: 13 residues. The germline V gene has CDR1 SQVTM and CDR2 ANQGSEA. CDR3 loop: CSVAGTAYTEAFF. Here the CDR3 DNA reads TGCAGCGTTGCCGGGACAGCTTACACTGAAGCTTTCTTT.

This chain connects TRBV7-2 to TRBJ1-5, with D possibly being TRBD1 (6 bases). The ends were cut back, 1 base at V and 5 bases at J, with 18 bases in the middle. CDR3 length equals 17 residues. CDR1 SGHTA and CDR2 FQGNSA come from the germline V gene. DNA of the CDR3: TGTGCCAGCAGCTTAGGTATCGGGGGGCCCTCCTATCAGCCCCAGCATTTT. Translated, it gives CASSLGIGGPSYQPQHF. The full variable domain, rest sourced from reference TRBV7-2 and TRBJ1-5, is GAGVSQSPSNKVTEKGKDVELRCDPISGHTALYWYRQSLGQGLEFLIYFQGNSAPDKSGLPSDRFSAERTGGSVSTLTIQRTQQEDSAVYLCASSLGIGGPSYQPQHFGDGTRLSIL.

The chain joins TRBV20-1 to TRBJ2-7; D is possibly TRBD1 or TRBD2 (5 bases each). The CDR3 sequence is 14 residues long. V was trimmed by 1 base and J by 4 bases, leaving 14 bases between them. The germline V gene has CDR1 DFQATT and CDR2 SNEGSKA (reference sequence). In nucleotides, the CDR3 is TGCAGTGCTAGAGTTTGGGGTGAGGGGTACGAGCAGTACTTC. Amino acid sequence: CSARVWGEGYEQYF.

The chain links TRBV27 to TRBJ2-7; D might be TRBD1 (5 bases). The V end was cut by 3 bases, the J end by 7 bases, with 13 bases between. Germline assignment: CDR1 MNHEY and CDR2 SMNVEV (reference sequence). The CDR3 length is 13 residues. CDR3 nucleotides: TGTGCCAGCAGTTTGGGGCCAGCGTGGGAGCAGTACTTC. This sequence encodes CASSLGPAWEQYF.

This clonotype was observed a single time. The chain joins TRBV12-3 or TRBV12-4 to TRBJ1-2; D perhaps matches TRBD1 (6 bases). The CDR3 length is 12 residues. The germline V and J ends were trimmed by 4 bases and 6 bases, with 9 bases remaining between them. CDR3 amino acids: CASSSGQHGYTF. The CDR3 DNA reads TGTGCCAGCAGTTCTGGACAGCATGGCTACACCTTC.

This rearrangement joins TRBV30 to TRBJ1-2, with D possibly TRBD1 on 5 matching bases. Germline CDR1 is GTSNPN and CDR2 is SVGIG (reference sequence). The V gene lost 1 base and the J gene lost 11 bases, with 11 bases spanning the gap. The length of the CDR3 is 11 residues. Here the CDR3 DNA reads TGTGCCTGGAGTGACGGGACGTCGTACACCTTC. It codes for CAWSDGTSYTF.

This chain uses TRBV12-5 with TRBJ1-1; no firm D call. Germline V lookup: CDR1 LGHNT, CDR2 FRNRAP. The CDR3 covers 14 residues. V was shortened by 2 bases and J by 4 bases, with 11 bases between the two germline ends. CDR3 nucleotide sequence: TGTGCTAGTGGTTTGAGGGTGGATGCCACTGAAGCTTTCTTT. Its protein is CASGLRVDATEAFF.

This chain links TRBV29-1 with TRBJ1-2; possibly TRBD1 for D (5 bases). Trimming removed 4 bases from V and 6 bases from J, with 21 bases in between. CDR1 is SQVTM and CDR2 is ANQGSEA in the germline V gene. The CDR3 consists of 15 residues. CDR3 in DNA: TGCAGCGTTGTTGGGGCACTAGCCTTACTCAATGGCTACACCTTC. Amino acid sequence: CSVVGALALLNGYTF.

The chain employs TRBV7-9 and TRBJ2-7; 9 bases align to TRBD1. This CDR3 has 16 residues. The J segment lost 3 bases and the V segment lost 3 bases, leaving 9 bases of the junction unmatched. CDR1 and CDR2 (germline): SEHNR, FQNEAQ (reference sequence). CDR3 sequence: CASSFITGTGIYEQYF. The CDR3 coding sequence is TGTGCCAGCAGCTTTATCACCGGGACAGGGATCTACGAGCAGTACTTC.

The genes are TRBV4-1 and TRBJ1-2, with 10 bases that match TRBD1. V dropped 4 bases and J dropped 1; count of bases not matched to a gene: 6. CDR3 length: 16 amino acids. The germline V gene has CDR1 MGHRA and CDR2 YSYEKL. The CDR3 region has the DNA TGCGCCAGCAGCCCCGTCGGACAGGGGGATAACTATGGCTACACCTTC. Translating it yields CASSPVGQGDNYGYTF.

V is TRBV12-5 and J is TRBJ2-3, with a weak D call TRBD1 (5 bases). The CDR3 spans 17 residues. CDR1 and CDR2 from the germline V gene are LGHNT and FRNRAP. V shed 3 bases and J shed 2 bases, with 18 bases lying between them. The CDR3 sequence: CASGFVLELGDTDTQYF. The CDR3 DNA reads as TGTGCTAGTGGTTTCGTCTTGGAGTTAGGGGACACAGATACGCAGTATTTT.

V is TRBV2 and J is TRBJ2-1; no clear D. The CDR3 length is 13 residues. V was trimmed by 6 bases and J by 0 bases, leaving 6 bases between them. Germline CDR1 and CDR2: SNHLY and FYNNEI. The CDR3 protein is CASRSSSYNEQFF. The DNA for the CDR3 is TGTGCCAGCAGGTCGAGCTCCTACAATGAGCAGTTCTTC.

This rearrangement joins TRBV5-1 to TRBJ2-7; D tentatively fits TRBD1 or TRBD2 (5 bases each). The germline V gene has CDR1 SGHRS and CDR2 YFSETQ. Trimming left V 1 base short and J 2 bases short, with 10 bases between. The CDR3 loop spans 14 amino acids. The DNA of the CDR3 is TGCGCCAGCAGCTTGAGGGGACCGACCTACGAGCAGTACTTC. This translates into CASSLRGPTYEQYF.

The V gene is TRBV19, the J gene TRBJ1-2; 7 bases line up with TRBD1. The CDR3 is 15 amino acids. The V gene end was trimmed by 4 bases and the J gene end by 3 bases; junction bases not matched to a gene: 8. Germline V gives CDR1 LNHDA, CDR2 SQIVND (reference sequence). CDR3 coding DNA: TGTGCCAGTAGTACACAGACAGGGAGGCACTATGGCTACACCTTC. Translated: CASSTQTGRHYGYTF.

This chain uses TRBV25-1 with TRBJ1-2; perhaps TRBD1 as D (6 bases). The CDR3 runs 14 residues. V was pared by 7 bases and J by 0 bases, with 12 bases between. Germline lookup yields CDR1 MGHDK and CDR2 SYGVNS. The CDR3 sequence is CASTLGTSNYGYTF. The CDR3 nucleotides read TGTGCCAGCACACTCGGGACATCTAACTATGGCTACACCTTC.

This clonotype showed up just a few times. The V gene is TRBV12-5, the J gene TRBJ2-5, with TRBD2 as a possible D gene (6 bases). Per germline, CDR1 LGHNT and CDR2 FRNRAP. The CDR3 consists of 18 residues. V shed 1 base and J shed 6 bases, with 24 bases lying between them. The CDR3 is CASGLGDSDGKAGQTQYF. The CDR3 bases are TGTGCTAGTGGTTTGGGCGACTCGGACGGGAAGGCGGGACAGACCCAGTACTTC.

The chain employs TRBV27 and TRBJ2-2; 7 bases are shared with TRBD1. Germline assignment: CDR1 MNHEY and CDR2 SMNVEV (reference sequence). The CDR3 runs 15 residues. V shed 4 bases and J 3 bases; nucleotides not matched to a gene: 5. CDR3 coding DNA: TGTGCCAGCAGTTCCAGGGACAGCTACACCGGGGAGCTGTTTTTT. This translates into CASSSRDSYTGELFF.

The CDR3: CASSPRDSGIEQYF. As DNA, the CDR3 is TGTGCCAGCAGCCCCCGGGACAGCGGAATCGAGCAGTACTTC. The V call is TRBV3-1, the J call TRBJ2-7; 7 bases are shared with TRBD1. Trimming took 4 bases from V and 6 from J; bases not matched to a gene: 9. This CDR3 has 14 amino acids. CDR1 is LGHDT and CDR2 is YNNKEL in the germline V gene (reference sequence).

V usage is TRBV6-5 and J usage is TRBJ2-1; weak D call: TRBD1 (6 bases). V dropped 0 bases and J dropped 7 bases, with 10 bases sitting between them. The CDR3 runs 14 residues. Germline V lookup: CDR1 MNHEY, CDR2 SVGAGI. CDR3 coding DNA: TGTGCCAGCAGTTACTCGGGGACACAGAATGAGCAGTTCTTC. Translating it yields CASSYSGTQNEQFF.